This T cell receptor beta chain was sequenced in a study of blood T cell repertoires in COVID-19. V was trimmed by 6 bases and J by 4 bases, leaving 18 bases between them. Germline CDR1 SQVTM, CDR2 ANQGSEA. The CDR3 is made up of 14 amino acids. Assay used: immunoSEQ multiplex PCR; TCRdb lists only in-frame clones, some missing. Of 430,000 or so clones listed, around nine tenths are singletons. The TCR sequence derives from a middle-aged woman who had recovered from COVID-19. The sequenced sample consisted of PBMCs or T cells enriched from blood (not recorded which). This rearrangement joins TRBV29-1 to TRBJ1-2, with D perhaps TRBD1 (5 bases). The CDR3 DNA reads as TGCAGCGTCGCATCGGGACTTTTAGGCTATGGCTACACCTTC. Its protein product is CSVASGLLGYGYTF.